The 3 T cell receptor beta chains in this list originate from one sample, sequenced in a study of OX40 agonist ivuxolimab in advanced cancers. Assay used: immunoSEQ multiplex PCR; TCRdb lists only in-frame clones, some missing. The sample carries around 6,100 clones, under 85% recorded once. This material consisted of CD4+ or CD8+ T cells sorted from blood, taken in a trial of the OX40 agonist ivuxolimab. These TCRs come from an adult with an advanced solid tumor such as melanoma, head and neck, liver or kidney cancer.

The rearrangement links TRBV5-6 to TRBJ2-5, with D perhaps matching TRBD1 (5 bases). V was shortened by 0 bases and J by 8 bases, with 17 bases between the two germline ends. This CDR3 region has 15 residues. Per germline, CDR1 SGHDT and CDR2 YYEEEE. The CDR3 is CASSLDRPHRETQYF. The CDR3 DNA reads TGTGCCAGCAGCTTGGACAGGCCCCACCGCGAAACCCAGTACTTC.

This chain joins TRBV5-6 and TRBJ2-3; possible D gene TRBD1, 6 bases. The ends were cut back, 6 bases at V and 8 bases at J, with 34 bases in the middle. The CDR3 is 19 amino acids. The germline V gene encodes CDR1 SGHDT and CDR2 YYEEEE. CDR3 DNA: TGTGCCAGCACCCTACAGACAGGTCACGGCCCCCTTGTTATTGGTACGCAGTATTTT. It yields the protein CASTLQTGHGPLVIGTQYF.

V usage is TRBV5-6 and J usage is TRBJ2-7; D is ambiguous. Trimming removed 1 base at V and 6 bases at J, with 11 bases between. CDR1 and CDR2 (germline): SGHDT, YYEEEE. CDR3 length equals 13 residues. The CDR3 loop reads CASSLKGSAEQYF. CDR3 sequence (DNA): TGTGCCAGCAGCTTGAAGGGTTCTGCCGAGCAGTACTTC.